The 23 T cell receptor beta chains reported below all come from one sample, sequenced in a study of control samples from healthy donors and cancer patients. Sequenced by immunoSEQ multiplex PCR; TCRdb stores in-frame clones only, minus some. The repertoire has around 190,000 clones, more than 80% of them found once; the top ten carry approximately 1.4%. The sample taken for sequencing was blood. These receptors were collected from a man aged 25-45 years in good health.

This rearrangement joins TRBV3-1 (or the pseudogene TRBV3-2) to TRBJ2-6, with 10 bases matching TRBD1. In germline, CDR1 is LGHDT, CDR2 YNNKEL (reference sequence). The trim removed 1 base at V and 4 bases at J, leaving 7 bases unmatched. The CDR3 is 18 residues long. This chain's CDR3 is CASSQGRQGAVGANVLTF. The CDR3 nucleotides are TGTGCCAGCAGCCAAGGGCGACAGGGGGCGGTGGGGGCCAACGTCCTGACTTTC.

The rearrangement links TRBV4-1 to TRBJ1-1, with TRBD1 matching 9 bases. Germline-derived CDR1 and CDR2 are MGHRA and YSYEKL. The CDR3 contains 15 residues. The J segment lost 4 bases and the V segment lost 2 bases, leaving 5 bases of the junction unmatched. Here the CDR3 DNA reads TGCGCCAGCAGCCAACTACAGGGGGCGGGCACTGAAGCTTTCTTT. Protein product: CASSQLQGAGTEAFF.

CDR3 region: CASSSSQVSYNSPLHF. The CDR3 DNA sequence: TGTGCCAGCAGCTCCTCACAGGTCTCCTATAATTCACCCCTCCACTTT. The chain is built from TRBV7-2 and TRBJ1-6, with D tentatively TRBD1 (5 bases). This CDR3 spans 16 amino acids. Germline values: CDR1 SGHTA, CDR2 FQGNSA. Trimming stripped 4 bases from V and 0 bases from J, with 10 bases between.

The V gene is TRBV27, the J gene TRBJ2-7; 7 nucleotides agree with TRBD1. V shed 6 bases, J shed 3 bases, and the junction held 5 bases outside the gene matches. CDR1 is MNHEY, CDR2 SMNVEV, per germline (reference sequence). The CDR3 consists of 13 residues. The CDR3 DNA sequence: TGTGCCAGCAGAGATACAGGGGACTACGAGCAGTACTTC. Amino acids: CASRDTGDYEQYF.

V is TRBV21-1 and J is TRBJ2-4; the DNA was not used to check the table's D call, TRBD1. TRBV21-1 is designated a pseudogene. The CDR3 contains 14 residues. The CDR3 sequence: CASSNRGAKNIQYF. In nucleotides, the CDR3 is TGTGCCAGCAGCAACAGGGGAGCCAAAAACATTCAGTACTTC.

V and J are TRBV10-3 and TRBJ2-1; D is possibly TRBD2 (6 bases). This CDR3 has 15 amino acids. Germline assignment: CDR1 ENHRY and CDR2 SYGVKD. V was trimmed by 6 bases and J by 2 bases, leaving 14 bases between them. The CDR3 DNA reads as TGTGCCATCAGCACGGGACTCGACACCTACAATGAGCAGTTCTTC. It yields the protein CAISTGLDTYNEQFF.

The chain recombines TRBV11-3 with TRBJ2-7, with D possibly being TRBD1 or TRBD2 (5 bases each). The V end was cut by 7 bases, the J end by 0 bases, with 13 bases between. Germline V lookup: CDR1 SGHNT, CDR2 YENEEA. The CDR3 spans 14 residues. CDR3 sequence: CASNPRDGSYEQYF. The DNA of the CDR3 is TGTGCCAGCAACCCCCGGGACGGCTCCTACGAGCAGTACTTC.

The rearrangement uses TRBV7-9 and TRBJ2-3; TRBD2 agrees at 11 bases. Germline CDR1 reads SEHNR; CDR2 reads FQNEAQ (reference sequence). The V segment lost 0 bases and the J segment 6 bases; nucleotides outside the gene matches: 14. The CDR3 has 19 amino acids. CDR3 region: CASSLATTSSGGSADTQYF. The CDR3 coding sequence is TGTGCCAGCAGCTTAGCCACCACCTCTAGCGGGGGGAGTGCGGATACGCAGTATTTT.

V usage is TRBV6-1 and J usage is TRBJ1-3; unclear D gene. Per the germline V gene, CDR1 is MNHNS and CDR2 is SASEGT. This CDR3 has 15 amino acids. The V gene lost 0 bases and the J gene lost 3 bases, with 9 bases spanning the gap. The CDR3 protein is CASSEARGFGNTIYF. The CDR3 bases are TGTGCCAGCAGTGAAGCTAGAGGTTTTGGAAACACCATATATTTT.

The J gene is TRBJ2-2, the V gene TRBV19; no reliable D call. This CDR3 spans 15 amino acids. Trimming left V 3 bases short and J 5 bases short, with 13 bases between. Germline V gene data show CDR1 as LNHDA and CDR2 as SQIVND (reference sequence). For the CDR3, the DNA is TGTGCCAGTAGTATCCCTCTTGCTGCTACCGGGGAGCTGTTTTTT. Translating gives CASSIPLAATGELFF.

This sequence joins TRBV24-1 and TRBJ2-7; the match to TRBD2 covers 7 bases. The CDR3 covers 13 residues. After removal of 8 bases from V and 5 bases from J, the junction contained 8 bases not matched to a gene. CDR1 is KGHDR and CDR2 is SFDVKD in the germline V gene. This CDR3 reads CATKVREGHEQYF. The CDR3 DNA follows: TGTGCCACCAAGGTAAGGGAGGGGCACGAGCAGTACTTC.

The V and J genes are TRBV19 and TRBJ2-1; 8 nucleotides agree with TRBD2. Trimming took 7 bases from V and 0 from J; bases not matched to a gene: 8. The CDR3 covers 16 residues. Per the germline V gene, CDR1 is LNHDA and CDR2 is SQIVND (reference sequence). CDR3 coding DNA: TGTGCCAGTACAGCGGGGGCTCGCCTCTCCTACAATGAGCAGTTCTTC. It codes for CASTAGARLSYNEQFF.

The chain employs TRBV6-6 and TRBJ2-2; unclear D gene. V gave up 7 bases and J gave up 3 bases, with 12 bases separating them. The germline V gene has CDR1 MNHNY and CDR2 SVGAGI (reference sequence). The CDR3 extends over 14 amino acids. Here the CDR3 reads CASTTPSHTGELFF. As DNA, the CDR3 is TGTGCCAGCACAACTCCTTCTCACACCGGGGAGCTGTTTTTT.

V usage is TRBV18 and J usage is TRBJ2-3, with 8 positions matching TRBD2. Germline-derived CDR1 and CDR2 are KGHSH and LQKENI. The CDR3 is 17 residues long. V lost 3 bases, J lost 0 bases, and 8 bases stayed unmatched. CDR3 bases: TGTGCCAGCTCACCCCTTTCCTTAGCGGGAAGCACAGATACGCAGTATTTT. The encoded protein is CASSPLSLAGSTDTQYF.

This clone has just one count. The chain has TRBV2 and TRBJ2-7; the D gene could be TRBD1 or TRBD2 (5 bases each). V gave up 6 bases and J gave up 0 bases, with 9 bases separating them. Per the germline V gene, CDR1 is SNHLY and CDR2 is FYNNEI. There are 13 residues in the CDR3. The CDR3, as DNA: TGTGCCAGCAGGGGGGATAGCTCCTACGAGCAGTACTTC. It translates to CASRGDSSYEQYF.

This clone has just a few counts. The J gene is TRBJ2-7, the V gene TRBV4-1; 10 bases agree with TRBD2. The CDR3 length is 15 residues. Germline values: CDR1 MGHRA, CDR2 YSYEKL. V was clipped by 0 bases and J by 7 bases; unmatched bases: 6. As DNA, the CDR3 is TGCGCCAGCAGCCAAGATCTCACGACTAGCGGGGAGCAGTACTTC. The encoded protein is CASSQDLTTSGEQYF.

This chain connects TRBV28 to TRBJ1-1, with 10 positions matching TRBD1. V lost 2 bases and J lost 8; bases outside the gene matches: 8. This CDR3 region has 15 residues. Germline CDR1 and CDR2: MDHEN and SYDVKM. The CDR3 spells CASSLTSGQGREAFF. DNA of the CDR3: TGTGCCAGCAGTTTAACATCGGGACAGGGGAGGGAAGCTTTCTTT.

The chain couples TRBV18 to TRBJ2-5; the match to TRBD2 covers 7 bases. Germline values: CDR1 KGHSH, CDR2 LQKENI. V trimming: 2 bases; J trimming: 4 bases; junction bases outside the gene matches: 4. The CDR3 sequence is 14 residues long. The CDR3 DNA sequence: TGTGCCAGCTCACCAGGTGCTAGCGGAGAGACCCAGTACTTC. It yields the protein CASSPGASGETQYF.

The genes are TRBV6-6 and TRBJ1-6; 7 positions agree with TRBD1. The CDR3 runs to 15 residues. CDR1 is MNHNY, CDR2 SVGAGI, per germline (reference sequence). V was clipped by 6 bases and J by 5 bases; unmatched bases: 7. The CDR3 DNA is TGTGCCAGCAGCCCGAAGGGGACAGATAATTCACCCCTCCACTTT. Its protein product is CASSPKGTDNSPLHF.

CDR3 bases: TGTGCCAGCTCGAGGGAAACCTCCTACAATGAGCAGTTCTTC. Translation: CASSRETSYNEQFF. The chain employs TRBV18 and TRBJ2-1; D possibly corresponds to TRBD2 (5 bases). The V end lost 6 bases, the J end lost 0 bases, and 9 bases lay between the germline ends. The CDR3 length is 14 residues. Germline V gene sequence: CDR1 KGHSH, CDR2 LQKENI.

V gene TRBV11-2 combines with J gene TRBJ1-1, with D possibly being TRBD1 (6 bases). The V end was cut by 6 bases, the J end by 6 bases, with 14 bases between. The length of the CDR3 is 13 residues. Per germline, CDR1 SGHAT and CDR2 FQNNGV. The CDR3 DNA reads TGTGCCAGCAGGATCAGGGGCACGGCTGAAGCTTTCTTT. Amino acids: CASRIRGTAEAFF.

The chain combines TRBV5-1 with TRBJ2-7; D uncertain. The germline CDR1 and CDR2 sequences are SGHRS and YFSETQ. There are 16 residues in the CDR3. V lost 0 bases and J lost 0, with 13 bases in between. The chain's CDR3 is CASSLGPGTTSYEQYF. CDR3 nucleotides: TGCGCCAGCAGCTTGGGTCCAGGCACCACCTCCTACGAGCAGTACTTC.

This clone occurred once. V is TRBV14 and J is TRBJ1-2; TRBD1 agrees at 7 bases. V lost 4 bases, J lost 5 bases, and 7 bases stayed unmatched. The CDR3 is made up of 14 amino acids. CDR1 SGHDN and CDR2 FVKESK come from the germline V gene. The CDR3 protein is CASSPGTVSYGYTF. The DNA for the CDR3 is TGTGCCAGCAGCCCCGGGACAGTTAGTTATGGCTACACCTTC. The whole variable domain, filled in from reference TRBV14 and TRBJ1-2, reads EAGVTQFPSHSVIEKGQTVTLRCDPISGHDNLYWYRRVMGKEIKFLLHFVKESKQDESGMPNNRFLAERTGGTYSTLKVQPAELEDSGVYFCASSPGTVSYGYTFGSGTRLTVV.